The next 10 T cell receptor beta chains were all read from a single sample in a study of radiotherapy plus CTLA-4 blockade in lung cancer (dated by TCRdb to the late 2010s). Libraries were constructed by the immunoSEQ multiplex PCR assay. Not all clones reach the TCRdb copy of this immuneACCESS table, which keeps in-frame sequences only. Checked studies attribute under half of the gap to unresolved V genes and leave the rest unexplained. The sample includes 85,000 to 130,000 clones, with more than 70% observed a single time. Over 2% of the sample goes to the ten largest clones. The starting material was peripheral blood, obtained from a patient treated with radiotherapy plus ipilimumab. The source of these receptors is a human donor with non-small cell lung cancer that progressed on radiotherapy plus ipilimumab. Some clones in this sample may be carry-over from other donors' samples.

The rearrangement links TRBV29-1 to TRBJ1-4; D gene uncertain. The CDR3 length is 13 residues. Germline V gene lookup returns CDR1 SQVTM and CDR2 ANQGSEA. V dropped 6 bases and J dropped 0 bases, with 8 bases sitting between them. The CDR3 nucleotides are TGCAGCGTCGACACTTCAACTAATGAAAAACTGTTTTTT. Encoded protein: CSVDTSTNEKLFF.

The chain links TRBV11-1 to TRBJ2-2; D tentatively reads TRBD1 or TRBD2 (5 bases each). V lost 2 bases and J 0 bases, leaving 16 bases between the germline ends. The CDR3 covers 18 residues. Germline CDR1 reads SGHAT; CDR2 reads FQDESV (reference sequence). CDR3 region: CASSLFPGDPANTGELFF. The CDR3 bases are TGTGCCAGCAGCTTATTCCCCGGGGACCCAGCGAACACCGGGGAGCTGTTTTTT.

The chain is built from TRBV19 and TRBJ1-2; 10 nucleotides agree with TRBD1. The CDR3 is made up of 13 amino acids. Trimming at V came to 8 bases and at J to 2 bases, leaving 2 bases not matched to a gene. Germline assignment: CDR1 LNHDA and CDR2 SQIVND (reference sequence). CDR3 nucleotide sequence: TGTGCCAGTCAGGGACAGGGGAACTATGGCTACACCTTC. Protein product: CASQGQGNYGYTF. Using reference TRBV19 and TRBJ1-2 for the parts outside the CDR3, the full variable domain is DGGITQSPKYLFRKEGQNVTLSCEQNLNHDAMYWYRQDPGQGLRLIYYSQIVNDFQKGDIAEGYSVSREKKESFPLTVTSAQKNPTAFYLCASQGQGNYGYTFGSGTRLTVV.

The CDR3 region has the DNA TGTGCCAGCAGTGAACAGAAAGAGACCCAGTACTTC. As protein: CASSEQKETQYF. The chain is built from TRBV2 and TRBJ2-5; D is unresolved. This CDR3 region has 12 residues. V lost 2 bases and J lost 3, with 4 bases in between. CDR1 and CDR2 (germline): SNHLY, FYNNEI.

In DNA form, the CDR3 reads TGTGCCAGCAGCCTGCTGGGTGGGAACACCGGGGAGCTGTTTTTT. This gives the protein CASSLLGGNTGELFF. The V gene is TRBV7-2, the J gene TRBJ2-2; D ambiguous. The CDR3 is 15 amino acids. Per germline, CDR1 SGHTA and CDR2 FQGNSA. V shed 5 bases and J shed 1 base, with 11 bases lying between them.

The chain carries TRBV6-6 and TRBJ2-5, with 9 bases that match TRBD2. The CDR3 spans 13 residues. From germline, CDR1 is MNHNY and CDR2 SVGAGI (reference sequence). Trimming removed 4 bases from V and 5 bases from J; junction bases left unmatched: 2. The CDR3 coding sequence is TGTGCCAGCAGTTTGACTAGCGGTGAGACCCAGTACTTC. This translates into CASSLTSGETQYF.

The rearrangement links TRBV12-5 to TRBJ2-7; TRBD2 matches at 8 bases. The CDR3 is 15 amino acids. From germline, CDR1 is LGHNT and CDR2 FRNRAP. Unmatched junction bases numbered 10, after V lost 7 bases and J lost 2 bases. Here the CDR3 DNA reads TGTGCTAGTGACCCGGGGGGGGCCCGGACCTACGAGCAGTACTTC. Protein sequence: CASDPGGARTYEQYF.

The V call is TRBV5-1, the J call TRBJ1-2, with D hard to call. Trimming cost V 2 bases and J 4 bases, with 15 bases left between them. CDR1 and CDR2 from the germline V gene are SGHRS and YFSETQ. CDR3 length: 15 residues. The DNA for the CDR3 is TGCGCCAGCAGCTTACGTGCCCCAAACTCCTATGGCTACACCTTC. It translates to CASSLRAPNSYGYTF.

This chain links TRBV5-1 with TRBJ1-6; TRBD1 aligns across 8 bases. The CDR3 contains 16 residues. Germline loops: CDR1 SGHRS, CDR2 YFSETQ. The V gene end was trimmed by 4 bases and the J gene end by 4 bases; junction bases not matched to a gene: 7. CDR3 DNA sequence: TGCGCCAGCAGCCACCGGGACAGGACTTATAATTCACCCCTCCACTTT. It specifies CASSHRDRTYNSPLHF.

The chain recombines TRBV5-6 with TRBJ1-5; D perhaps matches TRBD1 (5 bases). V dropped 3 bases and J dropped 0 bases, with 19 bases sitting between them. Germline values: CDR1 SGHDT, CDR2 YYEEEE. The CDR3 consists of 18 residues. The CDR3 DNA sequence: TGTGCCAGCAGCTACACTACCGGGGCAGCGTATAGCAATCAGCCCCAGCATTTT. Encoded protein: CASSYTTGAAYSNQPQHF.